A selection of T cell receptor beta chains follows, all from one sample in a study of identifying expanded T cells in peripheral blood. TCRdb's copy holds only in-frame clones and misses some; the assay was immunoSEQ multiplex PCR. The sample consists of 120,000 or so clones, approximately 88% of them appearing once. Sequencing input: blood. Every receptor here comes from a person aged 18 to 75 in good health. Both conserved end residues are part of each CDR3. Each record gives: J gene, D gene, V gene, clone size, CDR3 DNA, CDR3 protein. The D gene is left open where the match is weak. Rows may omit the clone size; those that give it use once, few, many or a size class.

TRBJ2-7,-,TRBV7-2,-,TGTGCCAGCAGCGCCCCCGACCTTTTTTACTACGAGCAGTACTTC,CASSAPDLFYYEQYF
TRBJ1-1,-,TRBV27,-,TGTGCCAGCAGGATCCTAGGGCCACGCACTGAAGCTTTCTTT,CASRILGPRTEAFF
TRBJ1-6,TRBD1,TRBV9,-,TGTGCCAGCAGCCCGGAAACAGGGGGTAGGTGGTCACCCCTCCACTTT,CASSPETGGRWSPLHF
TRBJ1-1,TRBD1,TRBV4-3,-,TGCGCCAGCAGCCATTCGGGACAGGGGACGGCTGAAGCTTTCTTT,CASSHSGQGTAEAFF
TRBJ1-1,-,TRBV5-6,-,TGTGCCAGCAGCTCACCGACTGAAGCTTTCTTT,CASSSPTEAFF
TRBJ1-1,-,TRBV30,-,TGTGCCTGGAGTGACTGGGGGGGAGGAATGAACACTGAAGCTTTCTTT,CAWSDWGGGMNTEAFF
TRBJ1-2,TRBD1,TRBV29-1,-,TGCGACAGGGGTACGGGTGGCTACACCTTC,CDRGTGGYTF
TRBJ1-5,TRBD1,TRBV19,-,TGTGCCAGTAGTAAGCTGGGACAGGGGGCCAATCAGCCCCAGCATTTT,CASSKLGQGANQPQHF
TRBJ1-6,-,TRBV6-5,-,TGTGCCAGCAGTTATACCCGGATTTCACCCCTCCACTTT,CASSYTRISPLHF
TRBJ2-7,-,TRBV29-1,-,TGCAGCGTTGTGGGGGGCCGCGAGCAGTACTTC,CSVVGGREQYF
TRBJ2-4,-,TRBV4-1,-,TGCGCCAGCAGCCAAGGTCCGGAGGGGGAGGTGGAGAACATTCAGTACTTC,CASSQGPEGEVENIQYF
TRBJ1-6,-,TRBV7-2,-,TGTGCCAGCAGCTTACTAACCCCGTTAAATTCACCCCTCCACTTT,CASSLLTPLNSPLHF
TRBJ2-2,-,TRBV18,-,TGTGCCAGCTCCCCAGGGGCAGCACACACCGGGGAGCTGTTTTTT,CASSPGAAHTGELFF
TRBJ1-1,-,TRBV4-3,-,TGCGCCAGCAGCCAAGAAAATTATATGGCCGTGAATACTGAAGCTTTCTTT,CASSQENYMAVNTEAFF
TRBJ1-2,-,TRBV19,few,TGTGCCAGTAGTATGTTGAACGGCTACACCTTC,CASSMLNGYTF
TRBJ2-2,-,TRBV11-3,-,TGTGCCAGCACAGGGGCCACCGGGGAGCTGTTTTTT,CASTGATGELFF